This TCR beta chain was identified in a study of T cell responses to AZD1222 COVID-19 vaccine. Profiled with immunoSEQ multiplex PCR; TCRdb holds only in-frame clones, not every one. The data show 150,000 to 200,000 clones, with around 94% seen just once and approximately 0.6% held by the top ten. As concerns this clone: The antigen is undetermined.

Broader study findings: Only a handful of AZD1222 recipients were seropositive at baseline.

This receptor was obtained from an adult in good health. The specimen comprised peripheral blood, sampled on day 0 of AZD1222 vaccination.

CDR3 coding DNA: TGTGCCAGCAGTCGTAGCGGGAGGGTCTACAATGAGCAGTTCTTC. Protein product: CASSRSGRVYNEQFF. The genes are TRBV28 and TRBJ2-1, with 11 positions matching TRBD2. The J segment lost 3 bases and the V segment lost 5 bases, leaving 3 bases of the junction unmatched. The CDR3 has 15 residues. Germline V CDR1 and CDR2: MDHEN, SYDVKM.